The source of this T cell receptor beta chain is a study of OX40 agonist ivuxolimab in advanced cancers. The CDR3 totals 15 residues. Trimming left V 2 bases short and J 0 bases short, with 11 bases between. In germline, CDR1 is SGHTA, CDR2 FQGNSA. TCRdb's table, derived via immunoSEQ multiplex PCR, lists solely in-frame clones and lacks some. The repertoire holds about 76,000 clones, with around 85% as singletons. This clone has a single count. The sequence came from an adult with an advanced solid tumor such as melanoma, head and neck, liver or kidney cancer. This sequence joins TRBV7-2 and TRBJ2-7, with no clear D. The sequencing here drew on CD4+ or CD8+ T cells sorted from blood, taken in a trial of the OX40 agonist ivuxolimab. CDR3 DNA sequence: TGTGCCAGCAGCTTAAGTGCAGCTTCCTCCTACGAGCAGTACTTC. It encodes CASSLSAASSYEQYF.